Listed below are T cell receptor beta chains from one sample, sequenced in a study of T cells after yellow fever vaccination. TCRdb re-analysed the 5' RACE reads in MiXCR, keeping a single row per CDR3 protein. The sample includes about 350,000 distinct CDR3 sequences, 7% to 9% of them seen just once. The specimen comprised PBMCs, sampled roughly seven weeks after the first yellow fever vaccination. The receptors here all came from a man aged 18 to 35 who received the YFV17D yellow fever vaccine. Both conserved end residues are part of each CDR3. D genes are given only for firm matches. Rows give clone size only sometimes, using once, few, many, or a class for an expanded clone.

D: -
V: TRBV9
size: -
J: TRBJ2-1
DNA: TGTGCCAGCAGCGTAGCTGGGGTCCCGGCCAATGAGCAGTTCTTC
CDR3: CASSVAGVPANEQFF

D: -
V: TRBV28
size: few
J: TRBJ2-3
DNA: TGTGCCAGCAGAGAACAGGGTGCAGATACGCAGTATTTT
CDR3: CASREQGADTQYF

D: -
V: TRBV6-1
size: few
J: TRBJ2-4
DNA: TGTGCCAGCAGTGAAAAGTCAGCCAAAAACATTCAGTACTTC
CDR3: CASSEKSAKNIQYF

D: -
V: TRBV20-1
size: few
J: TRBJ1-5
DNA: TGCAGTGCTTATTCCACAGGGCTTCTCAATCAGCCCCAGCATTTT
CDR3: CSAYSTGLLNQPQHF

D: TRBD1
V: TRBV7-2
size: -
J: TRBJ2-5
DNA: TGTGCCAGCAGCCAGGGGGCGCGCGAGACCCAGTACTTC
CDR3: CASSQGARETQYF

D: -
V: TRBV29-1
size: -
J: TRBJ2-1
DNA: TGCAGCGCCGGCCGCGATTTGATTGAGCAGTTCTTC
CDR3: CSAGRDLIEQFF

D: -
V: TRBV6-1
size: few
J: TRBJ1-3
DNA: TGTGCCAGCGGCATCTCCCCTCGACAGCAAGGCACTGGAAACACCATATATTTT
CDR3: CASGISPRQQGTGNTIYF

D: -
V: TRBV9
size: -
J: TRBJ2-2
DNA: TGTGCCAGCAGCGTCGAAGGAGAGCGGGCCGGGGAGCTGTTTTTT
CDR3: CASSVEGERAGELFF

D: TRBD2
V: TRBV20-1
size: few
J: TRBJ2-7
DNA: TGCAGTGCTCAGAGGACCGGCTGGAGACTAGCGAACCACGAGCAGTACTTC
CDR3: CSAQRTGWRLANHEQYF

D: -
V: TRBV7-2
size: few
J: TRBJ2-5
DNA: TGTGCCAGCAGCCCCCGTGCTAAAGAGACCCAGTACTTC
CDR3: CASSPRAKETQYF

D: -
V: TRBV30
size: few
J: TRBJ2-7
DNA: TGTGCCTGGAGTGGGGCAGCAAAGGTGCAGTACTTC
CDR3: CAWSGAAKVQYF

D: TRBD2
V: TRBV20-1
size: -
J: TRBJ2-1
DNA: TGCAGTGCTCGAACTAGCGGAGCTCTCAATGAGCAGTTCTTC
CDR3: CSARTSGALNEQFF

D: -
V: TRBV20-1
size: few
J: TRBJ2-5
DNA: TGCAGCCGGAGAGGGGGATGGGGGGAGACCCAGTACTTC
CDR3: CSRRGGWGETQYF

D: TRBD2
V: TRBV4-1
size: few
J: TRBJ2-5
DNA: TGCGCCAGCAGCCAAGACCTACTAGCGGGGGGGACCCAGTACTTC
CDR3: CASSQDLLAGGTQYF

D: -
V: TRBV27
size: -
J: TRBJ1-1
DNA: TGTGCCAGCAGTTCCCCTTTTGAAGCTTTCTTT
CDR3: CASSSPFEAFF

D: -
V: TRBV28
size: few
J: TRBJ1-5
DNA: TGTGCCACCAACGGGGGCAATCAGCCCCAGCATTTT
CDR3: CATNGGNQPQHF

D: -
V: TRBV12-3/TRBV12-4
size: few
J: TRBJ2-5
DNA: TGTGCCAGCAGTTTAAGGGGACAAGGCGTCCAAGAGACCCAGTACTTC
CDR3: CASSLRGQGVQETQYF

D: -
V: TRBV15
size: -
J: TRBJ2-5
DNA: TGTGCCACCAGCAGAGATCGGCGGACCCAGTACTTC
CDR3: CATSRDRRTQYF

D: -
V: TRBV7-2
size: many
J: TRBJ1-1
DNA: TGTGCCAGCAGCTATTCGAGGAACACTGAAGCTTTCTTT
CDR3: CASSYSRNTEAFF

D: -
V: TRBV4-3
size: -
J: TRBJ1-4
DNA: TGCGCCAGCAGCCAGTTCTCGGGAGAAAAACTGTTTTTT
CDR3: CASSQFSGEKLFF

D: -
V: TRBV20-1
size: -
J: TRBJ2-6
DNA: TGCAGTGCTAGAGATTGGCCGGGCCTAGGGTCCGGGGCCAACGTCCTGACTTTC
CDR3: CSARDWPGLGSGANVLTF

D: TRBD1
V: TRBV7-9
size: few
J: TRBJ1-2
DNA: TGTGCCAGCAGCTTCACCGCAGGGACAGGCCCCTTGGATGGCTACACCTTC
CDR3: CASSFTAGTGPLDGYTF

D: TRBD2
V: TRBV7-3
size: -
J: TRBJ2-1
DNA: TGTGCCAGCAGCCCTAGGAGGACTAGCGGGGGTAGTGAGCAGTTCTTC
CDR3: CASSPRRTSGGSEQFF

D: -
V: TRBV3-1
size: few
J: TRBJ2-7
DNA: TGTGCCAGCAGCCAAGATAGGGAGGGGGGACTACAACCCTACGAGCAGTACTTC
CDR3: CASSQDREGGLQPYEQYF